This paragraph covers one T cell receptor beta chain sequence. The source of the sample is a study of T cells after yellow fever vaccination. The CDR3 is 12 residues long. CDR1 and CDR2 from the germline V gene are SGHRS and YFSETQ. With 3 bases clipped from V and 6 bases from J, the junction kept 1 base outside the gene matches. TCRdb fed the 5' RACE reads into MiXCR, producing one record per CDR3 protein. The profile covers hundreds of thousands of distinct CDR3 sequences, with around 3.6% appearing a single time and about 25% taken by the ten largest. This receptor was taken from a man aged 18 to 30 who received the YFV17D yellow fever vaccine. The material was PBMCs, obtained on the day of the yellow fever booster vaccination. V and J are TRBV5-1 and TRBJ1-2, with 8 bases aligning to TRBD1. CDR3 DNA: TGCGCCAGCAGCTCGGACAGGGATGGCTACACCTTC. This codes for CASSSDRDGYTF.